This T cell receptor beta chain was sequenced for a study of shared clonotypes between healthy human individuals. As for the study in general: Each donor contributed plates that comprised three CD4 naive, three CD4 memory, two CD8 naive and one CD8 memory.

Profiled with immunoSEQ multiplex PCR; TCRdb holds only in-frame clones, not every one. The sample records roughly 570,000 clones, about 98% being singletons. V dropped 2 bases and J dropped 2 bases, with 8 bases sitting between them. Germline CDR1 SGHDT, CDR2 YYEEEE. The CDR3 extends over 14 amino acids. In the case of this clone: Its specificity is not known.

General study points: In general, naive subsets displayed greater estimated richness than memory subsets did.

CD45RO negativity and positive selection for CCR7 defined naive CD8 cells, a population that excluded terminally differentiated effector memory CD45RA+ cells. Participating donors were healthy, HIV-negative adults free of recent acute infections or vaccinations. Sequenced: naive CD8+ T cells sorted from blood. The clonotype originates from a man aged 30 to 39 in good health. The V call is TRBV5-6, the J call TRBJ1-5; D is unclear. The CDR3 nucleotides are TGTGCCAGCAGCTTTTGGGAGGGCAATCAGCCCCAGCATTTT. Its protein product is CASSFWEGNQPQHF.